A selection of T cell receptor beta chains follows, all from one sample in a study of cytomegalovirus exposure and HLA in healthy donors. Sequencing used immunoSEQ multiplex PCR; TCRdb keeps in-frame clones, though not all of them. The table shows about 96,000 clones, with around 79% occurring only once. Material: PBMCs. These receptors originate from a female donor in good health and CMV-seropositive. CDR3s include the opening cysteine and the closing phenylalanine or tryptophan.

V gene: TRBV25-1
J gene: TRBJ1-6
CDR3 protein: CASSQRGTGENSPLHF

V gene: TRBV9
J gene: TRBJ2-7
CDR3 protein: CASSVDLVFDDEQYF

V gene: TRBV5-4
J gene: TRBJ2-5
CDR3 protein: CASSNPGQGAGETQYF

V gene: TRBV28
J gene: TRBJ2-3
CDR3 protein: CASSLTHGTSGREIKPHTQYF

V gene: TRBV30
J gene: TRBJ1-1
CDR3 protein: CAWSGGGTEAFF

V gene: TRBV5-1
J gene: TRBJ2-1
CDR3 protein: CASSSGGSGNEQFF

V gene: TRBV5-8
J gene: TRBJ2-1
CDR3 protein: CASSLPRGRYNEQFF

V gene: TRBV7-2
J gene: TRBJ2-7
CDR3 protein: CAIADFSYEQYF

V gene: TRBV10-3
J gene: TRBJ1-2
CDR3 protein: CAIREGQGAYGYTF

V gene: TRBV4-3
J gene: TRBJ2-1
CDR3 protein: CASSRESSDNEQFF

V gene: TRBV19
J gene: TRBJ1-6
CDR3 protein: CASRYGELGSPLHF

V gene: TRBV29-1
J gene: TRBJ1-4
CDR3 protein: CSVGNSPNEKLFF

V gene: TRBV7-9
J gene: TRBJ2-1
CDR3 protein: CASSLSSGSWNEQFF

V gene: TRBV30
J gene: TRBJ1-6
CDR3 protein: CAWSVSGRGNSPLHF

V gene: TRBV6-5
J gene: TRBJ2-1
CDR3 protein: CASSSPGTVYNEQFF

V gene: TRBV6-1
J gene: TRBJ2-2
CDR3 protein: CASSEGTGGSGELFF

V gene: TRBV30
J gene: TRBJ2-7
CDR3 protein: CAWSATRLAGKVSAYEQYF

V gene: TRBV2
J gene: TRBJ2-5
CDR3 protein: CASLRQPQETQYF

V gene: TRBV7-2
J gene: TRBJ2-2
CDR3 protein: CASRWGLSVPTGELFF

V gene: TRBV30
J gene: TRBJ1-4
CDR3 protein: CAWSVGFINDKLFF

V gene: TRBV30
J gene: TRBJ1-2
CDR3 protein: CAWRGLDRAYGYTF

V gene: TRBV7-2
J gene: TRBJ1-5
CDR3 protein: CASSLRSGERNQPQHF

V gene: TRBV28
J gene: TRBJ1-2
CDR3 protein: CASSGAGLNYGYTF

V gene: TRBV11-2
J gene: TRBJ2-7
CDR3 protein: CASSPRSLAGYEQYF

V gene: TRBV7-9
J gene: TRBJ1-6
CDR3 protein: CASSFSRVDNSPLHF

V gene: TRBV10-3
J gene: TRBJ2-7
CDR3 protein: CAIREGQGDEQYF

V gene: TRBV7-2
J gene: TRBJ2-1
CDR3 protein: CASSPSGRNEQFF

V gene: TRBV6-1
J gene: TRBJ1-6
CDR3 protein: CASTQTGTGNSPLHF

V gene: TRBV6-1
J gene: TRBJ1-1
CDR3 protein: CASSNGLNTEAFF

V gene: TRBV2
J gene: TRBJ1-1
CDR3 protein: CASSGVRTNTEAFF

V gene: TRBV28
J gene: TRBJ2-3
CDR3 protein: CASRQGSDTQYF

V gene: TRBV11-2
J gene: TRBJ2-2
CDR3 protein: CASSFAVVDGELFF

V gene: TRBV28
J gene: TRBJ1-1
CDR3 protein: CASSYGGITEAFF

V gene: TRBV7-7
J gene: TRBJ2-7
CDR3 protein: CASSLAEGASYEQYF

V gene: TRBV7-9
J gene: TRBJ2-7
CDR3 protein: CASGTSGSPQRYEQYF

V gene: TRBV29-1
J gene: TRBJ2-5
CDR3 protein: CSVGGLAGGGGETQYF

V gene: TRBV4-1
J gene: TRBJ2-5
CDR3 protein: CASSQKVTEETQYF

V gene: TRBV5-4
J gene: TRBJ2-5
CDR3 protein: CASSPRVYGETQYF

V gene: TRBV19
J gene: TRBJ2-5
CDR3 protein: CASNDAGGTETQYF

V gene: TRBV5-1
J gene: TRBJ2-1
CDR3 protein: CASSPEGASYNEQFF

V gene: TRBV4-3
J gene: TRBJ2-5
CDR3 protein: CASSQGDRGGEETQYF

V gene: TRBV6-5
J gene: TRBJ1-5
CDR3 protein: CASSPGGGPHQPQHF

V gene: TRBV28
J gene: TRBJ1-2
CDR3 protein: CASSFPGKNYGYTF

V gene: TRBV4-2
J gene: TRBJ2-1
CDR3 protein: CASSQEATSSPSNEQFF

V gene: TRBV4-3
J gene: TRBJ2-7
CDR3 protein: CASSQVWRGAAYEQYF

V gene: TRBV10-1
J gene: TRBJ2-2
CDR3 protein: CASQKGLPNTGELFF

V gene: TRBV7-9
J gene: TRBJ2-7
CDR3 protein: CASSFTPTPSYEQYF

V gene: TRBV4-3
J gene: TRBJ2-1
CDR3 protein: CASSQGRQGRSLEQFF